Listed here are 2 T cell receptor beta chains from one sample, sequenced in a study of T cell changes during pregnancy in multiple sclerosis. Assay: immunoSEQ multiplex PCR; the TCRdb copy retains only in-frame clones and omits some. The sample has 70,000 to 95,000 clones, under 95% seen once. Specimen: CD4+ T cells from peripheral blood mononuclear cells, collected in the second trimester of pregnancy. These receptors all come from a female donor with multiple sclerosis, enrolled in a pregnancy study.

The gene calls are TRBV7-8 and TRBJ2-3; D uncertain. The length of the CDR3 is 14 residues. V was shortened by 4 bases and J by 1 base, with 9 bases between the two germline ends. Germline V gives CDR1 SGHVS, CDR2 FQNEAQ. The CDR3 DNA reads as TGTGCCAGCAGCTCCCCAAGAGGCACAGATACGCAGTATTTT. Translating it yields CASSSPRGTDTQYF. The entire variable domain, with the rest obtained from reference TRBV7-8 and TRBJ2-3, is as follows: GAGVSQSPRYKVAKRGQDVALRCDPISGHVSLFWYQQALGQGPEFLTYFQNEAQLDKSGLPSDRFFAERPEGSVSTLKIQRTQQEDSAVYLCASSSPRGTDTQYFGPGTRLTVL.

The V call is TRBV5-6, the J call TRBJ2-4; a possible D gene is TRBD2 (5 bases). V was trimmed by 4 bases and J by 9 bases, leaving 14 bases between them. CDR3 size: 13 residues. Per germline, CDR1 SGHDT and CDR2 YYEEEE. CDR3 loop: CASSQKLVSIQYF. In nucleotides, the CDR3 is TGTGCCAGCAGCCAAAAACTAGTAAGCATTCAGTACTTC.